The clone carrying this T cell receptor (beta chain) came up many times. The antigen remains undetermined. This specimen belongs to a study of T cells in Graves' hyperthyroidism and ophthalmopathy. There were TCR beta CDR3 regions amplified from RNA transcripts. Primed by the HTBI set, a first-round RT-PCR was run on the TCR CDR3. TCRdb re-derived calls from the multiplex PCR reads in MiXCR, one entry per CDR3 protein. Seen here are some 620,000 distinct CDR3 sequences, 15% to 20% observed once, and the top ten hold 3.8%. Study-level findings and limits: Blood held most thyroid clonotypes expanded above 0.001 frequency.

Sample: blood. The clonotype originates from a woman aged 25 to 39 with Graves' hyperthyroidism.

CDR3 residues: CASRKRLAGYADTQYF. The CDR3 coding sequence is TGTGCCAGCAGGAAACGACTAGCGGGATATGCAGATACGCAGTATTTT. V and J are TRBV2 and TRBJ2-3, with 11 bases identical to TRBD2. V lost 6 bases and J lost 4; bases outside the gene matches: 9. Per germline, CDR1 SNHLY and CDR2 FYNNEI. The CDR3 totals 16 residues. Together with reference TRBV2 and TRBJ2-3, the CDR3 gives the full variable domain: EPEVTQTPSHQVTQMGQEVILRCVPISNHLYFYWYRQILGQKVEFLVSFYNNEISEKSEIFDDQFSVERPDGSNFTLKIRSTKLEDSAMYFCASRKRLAGYADTQYFGPGTRLTVL.